One and the same sample provided the 20 T cell receptor beta chains below, sequenced in a study of radiotherapy plus CTLA-4 blockade in lung cancer. Produced via immunoSEQ multiplex PCR; TCRdb's table is partial and in-frame only. The sample holds about 76,000 clones, approximately 80% seen once. The material was peripheral blood, obtained from a patient treated with radiotherapy plus ipilimumab. The receptors stem from a human donor with non-small cell lung cancer who had stable disease on radiotherapy plus ipilimumab.

This clone was seen a few times. V gene TRBV11-2 combines with J gene TRBJ2-7; TRBD2 matches at 9 bases. This CDR3 comprises 15 residues. CDR1 is SGHAT and CDR2 is FQNNGV in the germline V gene. J gave up 2 bases and V 5 bases, and 7 bases lay outside the gene matches. The CDR3 here is CASSRGRGGTYEQYF. Here the CDR3 DNA reads TGTGCCAGCAGCCGAGGGCGGGGGGGGACCTACGAGCAGTACTTC.

The rearrangement uses TRBV6-5 and TRBJ1-5, with D perhaps TRBD1 (5 bases). The CDR3 runs to 15 residues. The V gene's germline CDR1 is MNHEY and CDR2 SVGAGI. V was pared by 6 bases and J by 7 bases, with 19 bases between. CDR3 sequence: CASSPQGGGGQPQHF. DNA for the CDR3: TGTGCCAGCAGCCCCCAGGGAGGAGGAGGGCAGCCCCAGCATTTT.

This sequence joins TRBV30 and TRBJ2-1; possibly TRBD1 or TRBD2 for D (6 bases each). Trimming removed 6 bases at V and 5 bases at J, with 20 bases between. This CDR3 has 15 amino acids. Germline V gene data show CDR1 as GTSNPN and CDR2 as SVGIG (reference sequence). The CDR3 DNA reads as TGTGCCTGCACCCTGCTTGGCGGGGACAACAATGAGCAGTTCTTC. Translated, it gives CACTLLGGDNNEQFF.

V gene TRBV4-1 combines with J gene TRBJ2-1, with 8 bases matching TRBD2. Trimming took 5 bases from V and 9 from J; bases not matched to a gene: 0. Germline V lookup: CDR1 MGHRA, CDR2 YSYEKL. This CDR3 region has 11 residues. The CDR3 sequence is CASSAGGEQFF. Written as DNA, the CDR3 is TGCGCCAGCAGCGCGGGGGGTGAGCAGTTCTTC.

This chain joins TRBV2 and TRBJ1-6, with D possibly being TRBD1 (5 bases). The germline CDR1 and CDR2 sequences are SNHLY and FYNNEI. The CDR3 runs to 18 residues. V lost 1 base and J lost 7, with 20 bases in between. CDR3 DNA sequence: TGTGCCAGCAGTGAAGATGTCGAGGGGCGAGCAACCAATTCACCCCTCCACTTT. Translated, it gives CASSEDVEGRATNSPLHF. Full variable domain (missing parts from reference TRBV2 and TRBJ1-6): EPEVTQTPSHQVTQMGQEVILRCVPISNHLYFYWYRQILGQKVEFLVSFYNNEISEKSEIFDDQFSVERPDGSNFTLKIRSTKLEDSAMYFCASSEDVEGRATNSPLHFGNGTRLTVT.

The chain couples TRBV19 to TRBJ2-1; 7 nucleotides align to TRBD1. This CDR3 spans 15 amino acids. Germline loops: CDR1 LNHDA, CDR2 SQIVND (reference sequence). V lost 3 bases to trimming and J lost 0 bases; unmatched junction nucleotides: 2. The CDR3 nucleotides read TGTGCCAGTAGTATGGACAGGAGCTCCTACAATGAGCAGTTCTTC. Protein sequence: CASSMDRSSYNEQFF. Based on the CDR3 plus reference TRBV19 and TRBJ2-1, the full variable domain is DGGITQSPKYLFRKEGQNVTLSCEQNLNHDAMYWYRQDPGQGLRLIYYSQIVNDFQKGDIAEGYSVSREKKESFPLTVTSAQKNPTAFYLCASSMDRSSYNEQFFGPGTRLTVL.

This clone was seen once. The CDR3 coding sequence is TGTGCCAGCAGCCAAGGACAGTTCGGGGCCAACGTCCTGACTTTC. Residues: CASSQGQFGANVLTF. The V and J genes are TRBV5-6 and TRBJ2-6, with D perhaps TRBD1 (6 bases). Trimming cost V 4 bases and J 4 bases, with 12 bases left between them. The CDR3 runs 15 residues. CDR1 SGHDT and CDR2 YYEEEE come from the germline V gene.

This clone was observed a single time. The chain recombines TRBV7-6 with TRBJ1-1, with a weak D call TRBD1 (5 bases). The germline V gene has CDR1 SGHVS and CDR2 FNYEAQ. V lost 2 bases, J lost 3 bases, and 25 bases lay in between. This CDR3 has 19 residues. CDR3 DNA sequence: TGTGCCAGCAGCTTATACCCACCGGGACCCTCAAAGCGGGACACTGAAGCTTTCTTT. This encodes CASSLYPPGPSKRDTEAFF.

V gene TRBV28 combines with J gene TRBJ2-5; D remains unclear. Trimming pared 3 bases from V and 3 bases from J, leaving 14 bases between. CDR3 length equals 15 residues. Germline CDR1 is MDHEN and CDR2 is SYDVKM. CDR3 sequence (DNA): TGTGCCAGCAGTTTGAGCAGGCCGCCGAAAGAGACCCAGTACTTC. Its translation is CASSLSRPPKETQYF.

The chain has TRBV5-8 and TRBJ2-4; 9 bases map to TRBD1. The CDR3 spans 15 residues. Germline V lookup: CDR1 SGHTS, CDR2 YDEGEE. J was trimmed by 6 bases and V by 0 bases; bases with no gene match: 4. DNA for the CDR3: TGTGCCAGCAGCTTGGGGACAGGGGCGGGAAACATTCAGTACTTC. Translating gives CASSLGTGAGNIQYF. The full variable domain, in which reference TRBV5-8 and TRBJ2-4 provide the parts outside the CDR3, is EAGVTQSPTHLIKTRGQQATLRCSPISGHTSVYWYQQALGLGLQFLLWYDEGEERNRGNFPPRFSGRQFPNYSSELNVNALELEDSALYLCASSLGTGAGNIQYFGAGTRLSVL.

V is TRBV19 and J is TRBJ2-2; no reliable D call. Germline CDR1 and CDR2: LNHDA and SQIVND (reference sequence). The V end was cut by 5 bases, the J end by 2 bases, with 15 bases between. This CDR3 is built from 16 residues. CDR3 DNA sequence: TGTGCCAGTAGTTACGGACCGCTGACAAACACCGGGGAGCTGTTTTTT. Protein product: CASSYGPLTNTGELFF. The full variable domain, rest sourced from reference TRBV19 and TRBJ2-2, is DGGITQSPKYLFRKEGQNVTLSCEQNLNHDAMYWYRQDPGQGLRLIYYSQIVNDFQKGDIAEGYSVSREKKESFPLTVTSAQKNPTAFYLCASSYGPLTNTGELFFGEGSRLTVL.

The chain has TRBV6-1 and TRBJ2-3, with TRBD2 as a possible D gene (6 bases). This CDR3 comprises 17 residues. CDR1 is MNHNS, CDR2 SASEGT, per germline. Trimming stripped 4 bases from V and 0 bases from J, with 17 bases between. The CDR3 DNA is TGTGCCAGCAGTGGACTCCTCGAGACTAGTAGCACAGATACGCAGTATTTT. Protein: CASSGLLETSSTDTQYF.

This chain connects TRBV27 to TRBJ2-3; D unresolved. Trimming stripped 5 bases from V and 6 bases from J, with 15 bases between. The CDR3 is 14 amino acids. Germline values: CDR1 MNHEY, CDR2 SMNVEV (reference sequence). This CDR3 is CASSPYSPPDTQYF. In DNA form, the CDR3 reads TGTGCCAGCAGTCCCTACTCCCCCCCCGATACGCAGTATTTT.

The chain joins TRBV7-9 to TRBJ2-1; tentative D call: TRBD2 (5 bases). The CDR3 is 15 residues long. The germline V gene has CDR1 SEHNR and CDR2 FQNEAQ (reference sequence). Trimming pared 3 bases from V and 4 bases from J, leaving 13 bases between. The CDR3 loop is CASSFTLSGYNEQFF. The CDR3 bases are TGTGCCAGCAGCTTTACCCTGTCGGGGTACAATGAGCAGTTCTTC.

This clone turned up a few times. This sequence joins TRBV18 and TRBJ2-7; D may be TRBD2 (7 bases). Deletions cut 3 bases from V and 5 bases from J, with 11 bases between. CDR1 and CDR2 from the germline V gene are KGHSH and LQKENI. The CDR3 is 13 residues long. Here the CDR3 reads CASSPGGGNEQYF. As DNA, the CDR3 is TGTGCCAGCTCACCGGGAGGGGGTAACGAGCAGTACTTC. The full variable domain, completed using reference TRBV18 and TRBJ2-7, is NAGVMQNPRHLVRRRGQEARLRCSPMKGHSHVYWYRQLPEEGLKFMVYLQKENIIDESGMPKERFSAEFPKEGPSILRIQQVVRGDSAAYFCASSPGGGNEQYFGPGTRLTVT.

The chain recombines TRBV28 with TRBJ1-6, with a weak D call TRBD1 (5 bases). This CDR3 comprises 14 residues. Germline CDR1 is MDHEN and CDR2 is SYDVKM. V was pared by 4 bases and J by 5 bases, with 9 bases between. In nucleotides, the CDR3 is TGTGCCAGCAGTTCAGGGAGTAATAATTCACCCCTCCACTTT. This gives the protein CASSSGSNNSPLHF.

V gene TRBV14 combines with J gene TRBJ2-7; D may be TRBD1 (6 bases). Per the germline V gene, CDR1 is SGHDN and CDR2 is FVKESK. The ends were cut back, 6 bases at V and 2 bases at J, with 26 bases in the middle. The CDR3 loop spans 18 amino acids. The chain's CDR3 is CASSPNPQTGLFPYEQYF. CDR3 nucleotide sequence: TGTGCCAGCAGTCCAAACCCCCAGACAGGTCTTTTCCCCTACGAGCAGTACTTC.

The DNA for the CDR3 is TGTGCCAGCAGTTCCCCCGGGACAGGGGTAATGGCCCTCCACTTT. Translation: CASSSPGTGVMALHF. This chain connects TRBV2 to TRBJ1-6, with 10 bases lining up with TRBD1. The germline gives CDR1 SNHLY, CDR2 FYNNEI. With 5 bases clipped from V and 14 bases from J, the junction kept 12 bases outside the gene matches. This CDR3 comprises 15 residues.

The rearrangement links TRBV19 to TRBJ2-7; the D gene is possibly TRBD1 (7 bases). Trimming took 3 bases from V and 5 from J, leaving 20 bases between them. Germline assignment: CDR1 LNHDA and CDR2 SQIVND (reference sequence). The length of the CDR3 is 16 residues. DNA of the CDR3: TGTGCCAGTAGTATTATGGCAGGGGGGATCAGAAACGAGCAGTACTTC. It specifies CASSIMAGGIRNEQYF.

Notes on this clone: Sequence at one end of the junction differs from germline and may be a read error. This sequence joins TRBV6-1 and TRBJ2-7; no clear D. CDR3 size: 11 residues. CDR1 MNHNS and CDR2 SASEGT come from the germline V gene. The CDR3, as DNA: TGTGCCAGCAGTACCCCGAGCCTGCTACACTTC. It is translated as CASSTPSLLHF.